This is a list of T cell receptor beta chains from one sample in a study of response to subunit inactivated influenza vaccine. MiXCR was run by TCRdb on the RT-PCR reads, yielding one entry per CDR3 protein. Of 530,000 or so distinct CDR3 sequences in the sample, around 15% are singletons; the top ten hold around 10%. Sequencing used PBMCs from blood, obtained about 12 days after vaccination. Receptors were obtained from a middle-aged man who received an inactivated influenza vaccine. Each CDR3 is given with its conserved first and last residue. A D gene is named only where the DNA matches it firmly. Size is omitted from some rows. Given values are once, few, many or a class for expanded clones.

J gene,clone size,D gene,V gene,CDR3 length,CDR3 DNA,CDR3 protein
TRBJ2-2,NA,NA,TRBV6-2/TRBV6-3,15,TGTGCCAGCAGATACTCGGGGGGCGGCACCGGGGAGCTGTTTTTT,CASRYSGGGTGELFF
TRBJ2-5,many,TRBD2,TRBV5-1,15,TGCGCCAGCAGCTTTGCTTCTAGCGGACAAGAGACCCAGTACTTC,CASSFASSGQETQYF
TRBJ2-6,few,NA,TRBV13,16,TGTGCCAGCAGCTTATATGGTCACGGTGGGGCCAACGTCCTGACTTTC,CASSLYGHGGANVLTF
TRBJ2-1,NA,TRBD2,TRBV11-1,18,TGTGCCAGCAGCCCCCATCGAGGGACTAGCGGGCTTAACAATGAGCAGTTCTTC,CASSPHRGTSGLNNEQFF
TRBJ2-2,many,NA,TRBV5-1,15,TGCGCCAGCAGCTTACAGAGGACTCAGCACGGGGAGCTGTTTTTT,CASSLQRTQHGELFF
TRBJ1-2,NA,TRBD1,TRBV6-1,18,TGTGCCAGCAGCGCCGGTCAGGACAGGCCCTTCGAGGGCTATGGCTACACCTTC,CASSAGQDRPFEGYGYTF
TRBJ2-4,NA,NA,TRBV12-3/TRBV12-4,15,TGTGCCAGCAGTTTAGTGGGGGTAGCCAAAAACATTCAGTACTTC,CASSLVGVAKNIQYF
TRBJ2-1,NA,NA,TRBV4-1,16,TGCGCCAGCAGCCAAGATACCCAGAGGTGGAGTAATGAGCAGTTCTTC,CASSQDTQRWSNEQFF
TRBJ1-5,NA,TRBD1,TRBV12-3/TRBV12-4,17,TGTGCCAGCAGTCGAGCAAAAGACAGGGCCTTAGCTGGGCCCCAGCATTTT,CASSRAKDRALAGPQHF
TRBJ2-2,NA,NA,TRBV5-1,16,TGCGCCAGCAGCTGGAGGCCGGCAGGGCGGACCGGGGAGCTGTTTTTT,CASSWRPAGRTGELFF
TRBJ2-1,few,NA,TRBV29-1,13,TGCAGCGTTGCAGGGGCAATTGGGAATGAGCAGTTCTTC,CSVAGAIGNEQFF
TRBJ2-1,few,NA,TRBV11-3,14,TGTGCCAGCAGCTCCCGGGACTCTTACAATGAGCAGTTCTTC,CASSSRDSYNEQFF
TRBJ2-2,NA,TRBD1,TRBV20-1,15,TGCAGTGCCAAATATGCGACAGGGGGAAGCGGGGAGCTGTTTTTT,CSAKYATGGSGELFF
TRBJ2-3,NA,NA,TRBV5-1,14,TGCGCCAGCAGCTTGGCCCCCAGGGAAGATACGCAGTATTTT,CASSLAPREDTQYF
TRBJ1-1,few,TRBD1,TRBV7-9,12,TGTGCCAGCAGCCCAACAGGGGGCACAGCTTTCTTT,CASSPTGGTAFF
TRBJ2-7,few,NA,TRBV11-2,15,TGTGCCAGCAGCTTAGGGGTAGGTGTGGATTACGAGCAGTACTTC,CASSLGVGVDYEQYF
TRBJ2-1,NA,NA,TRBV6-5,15,TGTGCCAGCAGTTACCGTCCGACTAGGGACAATGAGCAGTTCTTC,CASSYRPTRDNEQFF
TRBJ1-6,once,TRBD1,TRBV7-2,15,TGTGCCAGCAGCTCCCGGACAGGGGAGAGTTCACCCCTCCACTTT,CASSSRTGESSPLHF
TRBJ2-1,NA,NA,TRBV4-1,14,TGCGCCAGCAGCCAAGGGGGCGCCTACAATGAGCAGTTCTTC,CASSQGGAYNEQFF
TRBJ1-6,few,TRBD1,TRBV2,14,TGTGCCAGCAGTGATCGGACAGGGGTGGAGGTCCTCCACTTT,CASSDRTGVEVLHF
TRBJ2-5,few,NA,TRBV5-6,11,TGTGCCAGCAGCTTGGGAGAGGCCCAGTACTTC,CASSLGEAQYF
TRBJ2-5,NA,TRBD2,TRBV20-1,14,TGCAGTGCGAACGACGCGGGGGGTCAAGAGACCCAGTACTTC,CSANDAGGQETQYF
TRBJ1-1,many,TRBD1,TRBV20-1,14,TGCAGTGCCCGAGGTGTCAGGGGGGGCACTGAAGCTTTCTTT,CSARGVRGGTEAFF
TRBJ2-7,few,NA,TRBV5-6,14,TGTGCCAGCAGCCTTCGTCAGAAACGCTACGAGCAGTACTTC,CASSLRQKRYEQYF
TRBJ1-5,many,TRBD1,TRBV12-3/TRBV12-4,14,TGTGCCAGCAGTTTAACGACAGGGGGTCAGCCCCAGCATTTT,CASSLTTGGQPQHF
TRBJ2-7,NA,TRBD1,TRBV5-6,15,TGTGCCAGCAGCTTGACTTATCGGACAGGGTACGAGCAGTACTTC,CASSLTYRTGYEQYF
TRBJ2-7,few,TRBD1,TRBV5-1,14,TGCGCCAGCAGCACCGGGACAGCACCCTACGAGCAGTACTTC,CASSTGTAPYEQYF
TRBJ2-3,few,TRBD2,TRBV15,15,TGTGCCACCAGCAACCCTCTAGCGGACCTGGATACGCAGTATTTT,CATSNPLADLDTQYF
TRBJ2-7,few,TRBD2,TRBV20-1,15,TGCAGTGCTACTTCCGGGACTAGCGTGGGCTACGAGCAGTACTTC,CSATSGTSVGYEQYF
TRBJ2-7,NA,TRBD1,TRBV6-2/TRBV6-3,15,TGTGCCAGCAGCTACAGGGGCGACTATGGCTACGAGCAGTACTTC,CASSYRGDYGYEQYF
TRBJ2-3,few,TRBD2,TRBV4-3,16,TGCGCCAGCAGCCAGGCTAGCGGGGGGGCCGGAAATACGCAGTATTTT,CASSQASGGAGNTQYF
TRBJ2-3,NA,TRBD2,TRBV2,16,TGTGCCAGCAGGCGAACTAGCGGGGGGGCCGCAGATACGCAGTATTTT,CASRRTSGGAADTQYF
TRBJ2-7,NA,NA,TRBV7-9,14,TGTGCCAGCAGCGGCCGTAGGTTGGCCTACGAGCAGTACTTC,CASSGRRLAYEQYF
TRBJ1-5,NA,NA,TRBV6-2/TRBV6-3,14,TGTGCCAGCAGTTTCGGCAGCGTCCATCAGCCCCAGCATTTT,CASSFGSVHQPQHF
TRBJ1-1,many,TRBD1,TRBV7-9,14,TGTGCCAGCAGCCCCGGACAGGGGGCGTCTGAAGCTTTCTTT,CASSPGQGASEAFF
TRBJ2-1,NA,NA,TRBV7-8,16,TGTGCCAGCAGCTCATTCGGACAGGAGGGGAGCAATGAGCAGTTCTTC,CASSSFGQEGSNEQFF
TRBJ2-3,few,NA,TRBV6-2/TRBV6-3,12,TGTGCCAGCAGCGAAGACACAGATACGCAGTATTTT,CASSEDTDTQYF
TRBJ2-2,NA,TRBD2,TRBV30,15,TGTGCCTGGAGTCGGACTAGCCCTAACACCGGGGAGCTGTTTTTT,CAWSRTSPNTGELFF
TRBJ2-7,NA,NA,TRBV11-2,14,TGTGCCAGCAGCCAATCCCCCTCGGGACACGAGCAGTACTTC,CASSQSPSGHEQYF
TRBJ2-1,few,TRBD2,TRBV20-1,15,TGCAGTGCTACGCAGGGACTAGCCCTCAACAATGAGCAGTTCTTC,CSATQGLALNNEQFF
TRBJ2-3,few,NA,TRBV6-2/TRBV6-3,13,TGTGCCAGCAGTTACGCAGACACAGATACGCAGTATTTT,CASSYADTDTQYF
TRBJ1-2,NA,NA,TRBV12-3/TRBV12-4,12,TGTGCCAGCAGTTTTACCGATTGGGGCTACACCTTC,CASSFTDWGYTF
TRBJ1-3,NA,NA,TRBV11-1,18,TGTACCAGCAGTGGGACCCGTGAGGGTTTTAACTCTGGAAACACCATATATTTT,CTSSGTREGFNSGNTIYF
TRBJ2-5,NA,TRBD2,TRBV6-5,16,TGTGCCAGCAGTTACTCCACTAGCGGGAGAGGGGAGACCCAGTACTTC,CASSYSTSGRGETQYF
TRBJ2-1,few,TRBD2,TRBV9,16,TGTGCCAGCAGCGTCCAGCCCGGACTAGCGGGAAATGAGCAGTTCTTC,CASSVQPGLAGNEQFF
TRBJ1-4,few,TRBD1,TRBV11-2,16,TGTGCCAGCAGTTATGGGACAGGGGCGTCTAATGAAAAACTGTTTTTT,CASSYGTGASNEKLFF
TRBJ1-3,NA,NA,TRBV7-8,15,TGTGCCAGCAGCACCACTACAGGGCCTGGAAACACCATATATTTT,CASSTTTGPGNTIYF
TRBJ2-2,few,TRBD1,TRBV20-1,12,TGCAGTGCTAACAGGGGGGCCGGGGAGCTGTTTTTT,CSANRGAGELFF